One T cell receptor beta chain is described in this entry. Its target is unknown. TCRdb's table, derived via immunoSEQ multiplex PCR, lists solely in-frame clones and lacks some. The sample has 2,500 to 3,000 clones; about nine tenths are singletons. This record comes from a study of immune evolution from preneoplasia to lung adenocarcinoma. The study, taken as a whole, reports: Later-stage lesions seemingly showed higher T cell density and diversity than normal lung.

Histologic diagnosis was independently verified by two lung pathologists. The specimen sequenced was FFPE adjacent normal lung tissue. This clonotype was obtained from a person in their 70s with lung adenocarcinoma.

The CDR3 spells CASSLLPTSGDPSTDTQYF. As DNA, the CDR3 is TGCGCCAGCAGCCTCTTGCCCACTAGCGGGGACCCTAGCACAGATACGCAGTATTTT. The V call is TRBV5-1, the J call TRBJ2-3; the match to TRBD2 covers 10 bases. Germline lookup yields CDR1 SGHRS and CDR2 YFSETQ. Losses at the gene ends were 4 bases for V and 0 bases for J; bases not matched to a gene: 14. The CDR3 runs 19 residues.